This T cell receptor (beta chain) comes out of a study of spatial heterogeneity in lung cancer. Study-level results: Expanded alpha and beta TCR counts within tumors tracked tumor mutation counts. Nonsynonymous mutations, ubiquitous and regional, were tracked respectively by counts of ubiquitous and regional expanded TCRs.

TCRdb re-analysed the 5' RACE reads in MiXCR, keeping a single row per CDR3 protein. The table lists roughly 2,500 distinct CDR3 sequences, 15% of them singletons, with 7.1% in the top ten. Time point in this sample: sample taken at primary tumor resection. Unsorted whole RNA of tumor, nontumor lung or frozen PBMC was sequenced. By share, this clonotype counts as medium-sized (0.01 to 0.1%). Its cognate antigen is unknown. The receptor comes from a female donor with early-stage non-small cell lung cancer. The sequenced sample was lung tumor tissue, obtained at surgery.

The CDR3 reads CASSFTSGVNTGELFF. CDR3 bases: TGTGCCAGCAGCTTCACTAGCGGGGTGAACACCGGGGAGCTGTTTTTT. This chain connects TRBV7-2 to TRBJ2-2; 10 nucleotides line up with TRBD2. Losses at the gene ends were 3 bases for V and 1 base for J; bases not matched to a gene: 2. Germline loops: CDR1 SGHTA, CDR2 FQGNSA. This CDR3 has 16 amino acids.